Listed below are T cell receptor beta chains from one sample, sequenced in a study of blood T cell repertoires in COVID-19. Some clones are missing from TCRdb's copy, which holds only in-frame ones; the method was immunoSEQ multiplex PCR. In the table there are 300,000 to 350,000 clones, 90% of which are singletons. The material sequenced was PBMCs or T cells enriched from blood (not recorded which). These receptors originate from a woman younger than 30 with acute COVID-19. CDR3s include the opening cysteine and the closing phenylalanine or tryptophan. D genes are given only for firm matches. Not all rows give a size; the values are once, few, many and, for expanded clones, a class.

NA TRBJ1-2 NA TRBV15 CATSRDNSRAGGYTF TGTGCCACCAGCAGAGATAATAGCAGGGCGGGAGGCTACACCTTC
TRBD1 TRBJ2-2 NA TRBV24-1 CATSDPGQGVNTGELFF TGTGCCACCAGTGACCCGGGACAGGGTGTGAACACCGGGGAGCTGTTTTTT
NA TRBJ1-1 NA TRBV15 CATSRDLGGAEAFF TGTGCCACCAGCAGAGATCTTGGGGGCGCTGAAGCTTTCTTT
NA TRBJ1-1 once TRBV4-1 CASSQDFPLRAATEAFF TGCGCCAGCAGCCAAGATTTTCCACTGCGGGCGGCCACTGAAGCTTTCTTT
NA TRBJ1-5 NA TRBV19 CASTHKYSNQPQHF TGCGCCAGTACTCACAAGTATAGCAATCAGCCCCAGCATTTT
NA TRBJ2-5 NA TRBV14 CASSQGVQETQYF TGTGCCAGCAGCCAAGGCGTCCAAGAGACCCAGTACTTC
NA TRBJ2-3 NA TRBV19 CASSPREGGITDTQYF TGTGCCAGTAGTCCCCGCGAGGGCGGAATCACAGATACGCAGTATTTT
NA TRBJ2-1 NA TRBV19 CASNPSYSNEQFF TGTGCCAGTAACCCTAGTTATAGCAATGAGCAGTTCTTC
TRBD1 TRBJ2-2 NA TRBV7-9 CATTGTGNTGELFF TGTGCCACCACTGGGACAGGGAACACCGGGGAGCTGTTTTTT
NA TRBJ2-5 NA TRBV15 CATSRDLTSWLKTQYF TGTGCCACCAGCAGAGATTTAACTAGCTGGCTGAAGACCCAGTACTTC
TRBD2 TRBJ2-1 NA TRBV29-1 CSVDTSGFISYNEQFF TGCAGCGTTGACACTAGCGGGTTTATCTCCTACAATGAGCAGTTCTTC
NA TRBJ2-7 NA TRBV19 CASSLIGAGFYEQYF TGTGCCAGTAGCCTAATAGGGGCAGGGTTTTACGAGCAGTACTTC
NA TRBJ2-1 NA TRBV7-2 CASSLGGTLDDEQFF TGTGCCAGCAGCTTAGGAGGGACTCTTGACGATGAGCAGTTCTTC
NA TRBJ2-5 NA TRBV27 CASSLWSGSETQYF TGTGCCAGCAGTTTATGGTCGGGTAGCGAGACCCAGTACTTC
NA TRBJ1-6 NA TRBV7-9 CASSSGSGTDFYNSPLHF TGTGCCAGCAGCTCTGGCTCGGGGACTGATTTCTATAATTCACCCCTCCACTTT
NA TRBJ1-1 NA TRBV29-1 CSVVPPGTPPGFF TGCAGCGTTGTCCCCCCGGGGACTCCTCCGGGTTTCTTT
NA TRBJ1-4 NA TRBV19 CASSIARREKLFF TGTGCCAGTAGTATAGCCCGTCGTGAAAAACTGTTTTTT
TRBD2 TRBJ2-5 once TRBV19 CASSVEAGGGQETQYF TGTGCCAGTAGTGTAGAAGCGGGAGGAGGGCAAGAGACCCAGTACTTC
NA TRBJ1-1 NA TRBV6-5 CASRPTGATEAFF TGTGCCAGCAGACCGACAGGAGCTACTGAAGCTTTCTTT
NA TRBJ1-4 once TRBV19 CASSILGASTNEKLFF TGTGCCAGTAGTATATTGGGAGCTTCAACTAATGAAAAACTGTTTTTT
NA TRBJ2-2 NA TRBV27 CASSFRELFF TGTGCCAGCAGTTTCAGGGAGCTGTTTTTT
NA TRBJ1-2 NA TRBV2 CASRGSYGYTF TGTGCCAGCAGGGGGAGCTATGGCTACACCTTC